Listed below are T cell receptor beta chains from one sample, sequenced in a study of T cells in Graves' hyperthyroidism and ophthalmopathy. Each CDR3 protein is one row after TCRdb ran MiXCR on the multiplex PCR reads. The sample lists nearly 110,000 distinct CDR3 sequences, more than 15% occurring once. Sequenced input: blood. The receptors were sampled from a woman aged 45-65 years with Graves' hyperthyroidism. The CDR3 runs from the conserved cysteine through the conserved F or W. Each record gives: clone size, V gene, D gene, J gene, CDR3 protein, CDR3 DNA. The D gene is left open where the match is weak. A row's size may be missing; if present it is once, few, many or a size class.

>many|TRBV2|NA|TRBJ2-5
CASSGLSRETQYF
TGTGCCAGCAGTGGGTTAAGTAGGGAGACCCAGTACTTC
>many|TRBV29-1|TRBD1|TRBJ1-1
CSGFGTGMNTEAFF
TGCAGCGGCTTCGGGACAGGAATGAACACTGAAGCTTTCTTT
>many|TRBV24-1|TRBD1|TRBJ2-1
CATSDFVQGVYEQFF
TGTGCCACCAGTGATTTTGTCCAGGGGGTCTATGAGCAGTTCTTC
>few|TRBV6-1|NA|TRBJ2-3
CASSSWTALKDTQYF
TGTGCCAGCAGTAGCTGGACAGCCCTAAAGGATACGCAGTATTTT
>many|TRBV5-1|TRBD1|TRBJ2-5
CASSPTGGETQYF
TGCGCCAGCAGCCCTACAGGGGGGGAGACCCAGTACTTC
>many|TRBV6-1|TRBD2|TRBJ2-3
CATVAGVADTQYF
TGTGCCACCGTAGCGGGAGTAGCAGATACGCAGTATTTT
>few|TRBV7-9|NA|TRBJ2-2
CASSLVGHMKQGLRTGELFF
TGTGCCAGCAGCTTAGTGGGCCATATGAAACAGGGACTTCGCACCGGGGAGCTGTTTTTT
>NA|TRBV13|TRBD1|TRBJ2-1
CASSSGQGVRWEQFF
TGTGCCAGCAGCTCCGGACAGGGGGTCCGATGGGAGCAGTTCTTC
>many|TRBV11-2|TRBD1|TRBJ2-7
CASSLGPDRGYEQYF
TGTGCCAGCAGCTTAGGACCCGACAGGGGCTACGAGCAGTACTTC
>many|TRBV12-3/TRBV12-4|TRBD2|TRBJ2-4
CASSLADKNIQYF
TGTGCCAGCAGTCTAGCGGACAAAAACATTCAGTACTTC
>few|TRBV29-1|TRBD1|TRBJ1-2
CSVPDRAGYGYTF
TGCAGCGTTCCGGACAGGGCCGGCTATGGCTACACCTTC
>many|TRBV15|NA|TRBJ2-2
CATSKQGGTGELFF
TGTGCCACCAGTAAACAGGGCGGCACCGGGGAGCTGTTTTTT
>many|TRBV7-2|NA|TRBJ1-6
CASSSDGKGNSPLHF
TGTGCCAGCAGCTCGGACGGGAAGGGGAATTCACCCCTCCACTTT
>many|TRBV7-8|TRBD1|TRBJ1-2
CASSLGTGYSYGYTF
TGTGCCAGCAGCTTAGGGACAGGGTACAGTTATGGCTACACCTTC
>many|TRBV2|NA|TRBJ1-5
CASSEAGINQPQHF
TGTGCCAGCAGTGAAGCAGGAATCAATCAGCCCCAGCATTTT
>many|TRBV24-1|TRBD2|TRBJ2-1
CATSDPGLAGVDEQFF
TGTGCCACCAGTGACCCGGGACTAGCGGGAGTTGATGAGCAGTTCTTC